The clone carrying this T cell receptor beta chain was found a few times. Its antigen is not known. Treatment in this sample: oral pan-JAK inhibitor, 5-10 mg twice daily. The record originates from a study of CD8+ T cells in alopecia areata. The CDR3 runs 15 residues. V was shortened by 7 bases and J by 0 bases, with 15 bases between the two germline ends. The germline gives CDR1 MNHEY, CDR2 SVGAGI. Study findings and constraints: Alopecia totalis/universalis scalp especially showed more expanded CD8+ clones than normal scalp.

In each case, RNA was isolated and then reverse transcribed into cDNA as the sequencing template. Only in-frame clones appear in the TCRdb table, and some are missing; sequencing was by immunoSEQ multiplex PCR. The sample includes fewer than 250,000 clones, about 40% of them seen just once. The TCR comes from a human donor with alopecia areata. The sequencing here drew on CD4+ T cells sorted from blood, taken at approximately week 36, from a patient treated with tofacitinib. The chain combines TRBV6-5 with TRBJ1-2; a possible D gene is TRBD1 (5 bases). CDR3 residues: CASNRRGNTNYGYTF. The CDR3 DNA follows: TGTGCCAGCAATCGGCGGGGGAATACTAACTATGGCTACACCTTC.